The 30 T cell receptor beta chains given below trace back to one sample, sequenced in a study of T cell repertoires in cytomegalovirus infection. MiXCR, applied by TCRdb to the reads, yields one record per CDR3 protein. There are about 740,000 distinct CDR3 sequences in the sample; about a third occur only once, and 2.5% to 3% lies in the top ten. Sequencing was done on a sample of PBMCs. These receptors all stem from a human donor in good health (CMV status not recorded). Some clones in this sample may be carry-over from other donors' samples.

This clonotype came up many times. J is TRBJ1-4 and V is TRBV7-8; TRBD1 matches at 8 bases. Germline V gene data show CDR1 as SGHVS and CDR2 as FQNEAQ. The CDR3 has 18 residues. Losses at the gene ends were 4 bases for V and 1 base for J; bases not matched to a gene: 11. The CDR3 bases are TGTGCCAGCAGCTCGACGTACAACGACAGGGGAACTAATGAAAAACTGTTTTTT. Protein: CASSSTYNDRGTNEKLFF.

The CDR3 DNA is TGTGCCAGCAGCTTTATACTTCGGGGGAACACTGAAGCTTTCTTT. Amino acid sequence: CASSFILRGNTEAFF. This chain joins TRBV7-2 and TRBJ1-1, with unresolved D. Trimming removed 3 bases at V and 1 base at J, with 12 bases between. Germline CDR1 SGHTA, CDR2 FQGNSA. The CDR3 spans 15 residues.

The chain uses TRBV10-3 and TRBJ2-2; 8 positions match TRBD1. The germline gives CDR1 ENHRY, CDR2 SYGVKD. V lost 3 bases to trimming and J lost 3 bases; unmatched junction nucleotides: 3. The length of the CDR3 is 15 residues. CDR3 region: CAISDQGADTGELFF. The CDR3, as DNA: TGTGCCATCAGTGATCAGGGGGCGGACACCGGGGAGCTGTTTTTT.

The V call is TRBV28, the J call TRBJ2-1; 8 bases map to TRBD1. V shed 2 bases and J 4 bases; nucleotides not matched to a gene: 4. Germline CDR1 MDHEN, CDR2 SYDVKM. The CDR3 runs 15 residues. As DNA, the CDR3 is TGTGCCAGCAGTTTACAGGGGGCGCGTTACAATGAGCAGTTCTTC. It encodes CASSLQGARYNEQFF.

The chain has TRBV7-3 and TRBJ1-2; D is possibly TRBD1 (5 bases). The CDR3 is 15 residues long. CDR1 and CDR2 (germline): SGHTA, FQGTGA. Between the trimmed V and J ends, which lost 2 bases and 6 bases, there was a span of 16 bases. The CDR3 sequence is CASSLEEVGVDGYTF. As DNA, the CDR3 is TGTGCCAGCAGCTTAGAGGAGGTGGGGGTCGATGGCTACACCTTC.

This chain connects TRBV28 to TRBJ1-1, with D possibly being TRBD1 (5 bases). CDR1 is MDHEN and CDR2 is SYDVKM in the germline V gene. The CDR3 has 14 residues. Deletions cut 3 bases from V and 1 base from J, with 9 bases between. The CDR3, as DNA: TGTGCCAGCAGTTTGAGAGGGACGAACACTGAAGCTTTCTTT. Encoded protein: CASSLRGTNTEAFF.

The gene calls are TRBV20-1 and TRBJ2-7; D is unresolved. The CDR3 contains 16 residues. The germline V gene encodes CDR1 DFQATT and CDR2 SNEGSKA (reference sequence). V shed 0 bases and J shed 2 bases, with 17 bases lying between them. The CDR3 here is CSARDPLLGTTYEQYF. The CDR3 DNA is TGCAGTGCTAGAGATCCCCTCCTGGGTACGACCTACGAGCAGTACTTC.

The rearrangement uses TRBV7-8 and TRBJ1-1, with 7 bases matching TRBD1. Trimming removed 5 bases from V and 2 bases from J; junction bases left unmatched: 11. The CDR3 runs to 16 residues. Germline V CDR1 and CDR2: SGHVS, FQNEAQ. The CDR3 sequence: CASSPSGGAGNTEAFF. The CDR3 DNA sequence: TGTGCCAGCAGCCCTTCAGGGGGGGCGGGAAACACTGAAGCTTTCTTT.

This clonotype was detected many times. The chain joins TRBV7-2 to TRBJ2-3; 11 nucleotides align to TRBD2. Germline values: CDR1 SGHTA, CDR2 FQGNSA. V lost 4 bases, J lost 1 base, and 4 bases stayed unmatched. The CDR3 is made up of 16 amino acids. The DNA for the CDR3 is TGTGCCAGCAGCTCCGGACTAGCGGGCCGCACAGATACGCAGTATTTT. This codes for CASSSGLAGRTDTQYF.

This clonotype was detected ten times or more. The chain combines TRBV6-2 or TRBV6-3 with TRBJ2-6; perhaps TRBD2 as D (5 bases). V was pared by 6 bases and J by 3 bases, with 12 bases between. CDR3 length: 15 amino acids. Germline V gene lookup returns CDR1 MNHEY and CDR2 SVGEGT. This CDR3 is CASSYGGSGANVLTF. In DNA form, the CDR3 reads TGTGCCAGCAGCTACGGAGGCAGTGGGGCCAACGTCCTGACTTTC.

The V gene is TRBV12-3 or TRBV12-4, the J gene TRBJ2-1, with D unclear. The CDR3 loop spans 16 amino acids. Trimming took 6 bases from V and 5 from J, leaving 20 bases between them. CDR3 sequence: CASRRISTVGNNEQFF. The DNA of the CDR3 is TGTGCCAGCAGACGAATCTCCACAGTCGGCAACAATGAGCAGTTCTTC.

This chain joins TRBV6-1 and TRBJ2-1; D assignment may be TRBD1 or TRBD2 (5 bases each). The CDR3 runs to 15 residues. The germline V gene has CDR1 MNHNS and CDR2 SASEGT. Between the trimmed V and J ends, which lost 6 bases and 2 bases, there was a span of 14 bases. CDR3 sequence: CASRPGLRTYNEQFF. The CDR3 DNA reads as TGTGCCAGCAGACCGGGGCTACGCACCTACAATGAGCAGTTCTTC.

This clonotype appeared many times. V is TRBV7-6 and J is TRBJ1-2; 10 nucleotides align to TRBD1. The CDR3 is made up of 20 amino acids. Trimming took 5 bases from V and 2 from J; bases not matched to a gene: 20. The germline CDR1 and CDR2 sequences are SGHVS and FNYEAQ. The CDR3 reads CASSLKLETGGSSTNYGYTF. The CDR3 DNA sequence: TGTGCCAGCAGCCTCAAACTTGAGACAGGGGGCTCTTCCACCAACTATGGCTACACCTTC.

This clonotype came up many times. The CDR3 loop reads CASSLSRGVNTEAFF. In DNA form, the CDR3 reads TGTGCCAGCAGCTTATCCAGGGGAGTGAACACTGAAGCTTTCTTT. V gene TRBV11-3 combines with J gene TRBJ1-1; maybe TRBD1 (6 bases). Germline CDR1 is SGHNT and CDR2 is YENEEA. The V gene lost 2 bases and the J gene lost 0 bases, with 10 bases spanning the gap. This CDR3 contains 15 residues.

This chain uses TRBV28 with TRBJ1-5; weak D call: TRBD1 (5 bases). The germline V and J ends were trimmed by 8 bases and 0 bases, with 11 bases remaining between them. Germline V gene lookup returns CDR1 MDHEN and CDR2 SYDVKM. The CDR3 is 14 amino acids. CDR3 residues: CASQTAISNQPQHF. CDR3 coding DNA: TGTGCCAGCCAGACAGCGATTAGCAATCAGCCCCAGCATTTT.

The CDR3 DNA reads TGTGCCAGCAGCCCTCCTGGTCTTGAGCAGTTCTTC. Protein product: CASSPPGLEQFF. This chain connects TRBV7-2 to TRBJ2-1; D is unresolved. CDR1 SGHTA and CDR2 FQGNSA come from the germline V gene. V dropped 5 bases and J dropped 9 bases, with 11 bases sitting between them. This CDR3 spans 12 amino acids.

There are a few counts of this clonotype. Here the CDR3 DNA reads TGTGCCACGTCAACGGGACTAGCGGGAGCGGAGACCCAGTACTTC. Its protein is CATSTGLAGAETQYF. The gene calls are TRBV10-3 and TRBJ2-5; 14 positions match TRBD2. The CDR3 loop spans 15 amino acids. J gave up 5 bases and V 10 bases, and 9 bases lay outside the gene matches. Germline CDR1 reads ENHRY; CDR2 reads SYGVKD.

The chain carries TRBV7-2 and TRBJ2-3; 7 positions match TRBD1. The V and J ends lost 0 bases and 6 bases, in that order; junction bases with no gene match: 9. The CDR3 extends over 16 amino acids. Germline CDR1 SGHTA, CDR2 FQGNSA. This CDR3 is CASSLALGTATDTQYF. Here the CDR3 DNA reads TGTGCCAGCAGCTTAGCGCTAGGGACAGCTACGGATACGCAGTATTTT.

The chain carries TRBV28 and TRBJ1-1; D perhaps matches TRBD1 (5 bases). CDR3 length equals 13 residues. V lost 3 bases, J lost 7 bases, and 12 bases lay in between. Germline CDR1 and CDR2: MDHEN and SYDVKM. In nucleotides, the CDR3 is TGTGCCAGCAGTTTCGGGGCGTTGGGTGAAGCTTTCTTT. Translation gives CASSFGALGEAFF.

This chain joins TRBV6-6 and TRBJ2-7; D is perhaps TRBD1 or TRBD2 (5 bases each). Germline lookup yields CDR1 MNHNY and CDR2 SVGAGI (reference sequence). Trimming shortened V by 10 bases and J by 0 bases, and 13 bases separated the two germline ends. The CDR3 is made up of 13 amino acids. The CDR3 DNA is TGTGCCACCGTAGGGGACCTCTCCTACGAGCAGTACTTC. It is translated as CATVGDLSYEQYF.

The V gene is TRBV2, the J gene TRBJ2-2; no firm D call. Germline V gene data show CDR1 as SNHLY and CDR2 as FYNNEI. This CDR3 contains 13 residues. V was trimmed by 7 bases and J by 2 bases, leaving 8 bases between them. DNA for the CDR3: TGTGCCAGCATAAAGATAAACACCGGGGAGCTGTTTTTT. It encodes CASIKINTGELFF.

The CDR3, as DNA: TGTGCCAGCAGCTTAGCGGGTGATGAAAAACTGTTTTTT. Its protein is CASSLAGDEKLFF. This sequence joins TRBV7-8 and TRBJ1-4; D not certain. CDR1 is SGHVS and CDR2 is FQNEAQ in the germline V gene. CDR3 length: 13 amino acids. V was trimmed by 0 bases and J by 6 bases, leaving 5 bases between them.

A note on this clonotype: This may come from a read error, since a much larger clone is one base off. The J gene is TRBJ1-1, the V gene TRBV7-2; D is ambiguous. From germline, CDR1 is SGHTA and CDR2 FQGNSA. The CDR3 runs to 14 residues. This CDR3 is CASSLESRNTESFF. CDR3 DNA: TGTGCCAGCAGCTTAGAGTCCAGGAACACTGAATCTTTCTTT. Variable domain in full (rest from reference TRBV7-2 and TRBJ1-1): GAGVSQSPSNKVTEKGKDVELRCDPISGHTALYWYRQSLGQGLEFLIYFQGNSAPDKSGLPSDRFSAERTGGSVSTLTIQRTQQEDSAVYLCASSLESRNTESFFGQGTRLTVV.

This chain uses TRBV5-6 with TRBJ1-4; D gene ambiguous. The CDR3 is made up of 14 amino acids. The germline gives CDR1 SGHDT, CDR2 YYEEEE. V gave up 0 bases and J gave up 3 bases, with 6 bases separating them. DNA of the CDR3: TGTGCCAGCAGCTTGGGCAGCCCTAATGAAAAACTGTTTTTT. This codes for CASSLGSPNEKLFF.

The chain has TRBV5-1 and TRBJ2-1; 7 bases align to TRBD2. Germline loops: CDR1 SGHRS, CDR2 YFSETQ. CDR3 length: 14 residues. The V segment lost 1 base and the J segment 11 bases; nucleotides outside the gene matches: 9. CDR3 DNA sequence: TGCGCCAGCAGCTTGTCTGGGGGGGGTCGTCAGCAGTTCTTC. It yields the protein CASSLSGGGRQQFF.

The sample holds a few counts of this clonotype. V is TRBV23-1 and J is TRBJ2-3; maybe TRBD2 (6 bases). TRBV23-1 is given ORF status, its function remaining uncertain. The CDR3 is 15 amino acids. Trimming removed 5 bases from V and 5 bases from J, with 17 bases in between. This CDR3 is CASSITGDERDTQYF. The CDR3, as DNA: TGCGCCAGCAGTATTACGGGAGATGAGAGAGATACGCAGTATTTT.

This clonotype has a handful of counts. V gene TRBV7-9 combines with J gene TRBJ2-3; D not certain. V was trimmed by 5 bases and J by 4 bases, leaving 16 bases between them. Germline CDR1 reads SEHNR; CDR2 reads FQNEAQ (reference sequence). There are 15 residues in the CDR3. CDR3: CASSQRTGFADTQYF. Here the CDR3 DNA reads TGTGCCAGCAGCCAGAGAACCGGTTTCGCAGATACGCAGTATTTT.

This clonotype was recorded many times. Relative to the germline gene, one junction end is altered; a read error may explain this. The rearrangement links TRBV7-2 to TRBJ1-2, with D possibly being TRBD1 (6 bases). Germline lookup yields CDR1 SGHTA and CDR2 FQGNSA. The CDR3 totals 11 residues. CDR3 in DNA: TGTGCCAGCAGCTTGGACAGCATCCCAAACTTC. This gives the protein CASSLDSIPNF.

The gene calls are TRBV11-2 and TRBJ2-5; D call uncertain. Trimming pared 0 bases from V and 5 bases from J, leaving 7 bases between. This CDR3 is built from 13 residues. Germline lookup yields CDR1 SGHAT and CDR2 FQNNGV. The CDR3 reads CASSLEAWETQYF. The CDR3 nucleotides are TGTGCCAGCAGCTTAGAGGCTTGGGAGACCCAGTACTTC.

A remark on this clonotype: The conserved final phenylalanine or tryptophan is absent from the CDR3, which likely points to a read error. The chain uses TRBV28 and TRBJ1-5, with D tentatively TRBD1 (5 bases). CDR1 and CDR2 (germline): MDHEN, SYDVKM. The CDR3 is made up of 16 amino acids. V was shortened by 6 bases and J by 6 bases, with 21 bases between the two germline ends. The CDR3 DNA is TGTGCCAGCAGCTCGGGACCGGGGATCGACGGTCAGCCCCAGCATTTG. Translating it yields CASSSGPGIDGQPQHL.